This entry lists 28 T cell receptor beta chains sequenced from one sample in a study of T cell responses to AZD1222 COVID-19 vaccine. Sequencing was performed with immunoSEQ multiplex PCR; in TCRdb, only in-frame clones are kept and a portion is missing. The table records 85,000 to 90,000 clones, approximately 90% of them present only once. The sample here was peripheral blood, taken 28 days after the second AZD1222 dose. The receptor source for this set is an adult who received the AZD1222 COVID-19 vaccine.

The rearrangement joins TRBV6-6 to TRBJ1-5; 9 nucleotides align to TRBD1. This CDR3 is built from 12 residues. Germline CDR1 reads MNHNY; CDR2 reads SVGAGI (reference sequence). Trimming took 10 bases from V and 10 from J; bases not matched to a gene: 8. Here the CDR3 reads CATGTGLDPQHF. Here the CDR3 DNA reads TGTGCCACCGGGACAGGGTTGGATCCCCAGCATTTT.

The gene calls are TRBV28 and TRBJ1-2; D is undetermined. V lost 5 bases, J lost 4 bases, and 8 bases lay in between. The length of the CDR3 is 12 residues. The germline gives CDR1 MDHEN, CDR2 SYDVKM. The CDR3, as DNA: TGTGCCAGCAGTCAGACCTTCTATGGCTACACCTTC. The encoded protein is CASSQTFYGYTF.

This chain links TRBV5-1 with TRBJ1-5, with 7 positions matching TRBD1. V lost 2 bases, J lost 3 bases, and 5 bases stayed unmatched. The CDR3 extends over 15 amino acids. Germline CDR1 reads SGHRS; CDR2 reads YFSETQ. This chain's CDR3 is CASSFGTAHNQPQHF. CDR3 sequence (DNA): TGCGCCAGCAGCTTCGGGACAGCCCACAATCAGCCCCAGCATTTT.

The V call is TRBV7-3, the J call TRBJ2-2; D call uncertain. This CDR3 is 13 amino acids long. The germline V gene encodes CDR1 SGHTA and CDR2 FQGTGA. V was cut by 1 base and J by 6 bases, with 6 bases left in between. The CDR3 nucleotides read TGTGCCAGCAGCTTAATGGGTGCCGGGGAGCTGTTTTTT. This gives the protein CASSLMGAGELFF.

The chain is built from TRBV4-1 and TRBJ2-3; TRBD2 matches at 10 bases. After removal of 1 base from V and 2 bases from J, the junction contained 3 bases not matched to a gene. The CDR3 loop spans 16 amino acids. Germline CDR1 is MGHRA and CDR2 is YSYEKL. CDR3 sequence reads: CASSQGLAGVTDTQYF. The CDR3, as DNA: TGCGCCAGCAGCCAAGGGCTAGCGGGGGTCACAGATACGCAGTATTTT.

The V call is TRBV18, the J call TRBJ1-4; 8 bases are a match to TRBD1. The trim removed 3 bases at V and 8 bases at J, leaving 5 bases unmatched. From germline, CDR1 is KGHSH and CDR2 LQKENI. This CDR3 has 14 residues. This chain's CDR3 is CASSPTGASEKLFF. CDR3 DNA sequence: TGTGCCAGCTCACCGACAGGGGCGTCGGAAAAACTGTTTTTT.

The genes are TRBV25-1 and TRBJ1-3, with D possibly being TRBD1 (6 bases). Trimming left V 5 bases short and J 4 bases short, with 21 bases between. Germline CDR1 MGHDK, CDR2 SYGVNS. There are 17 residues in the CDR3. CDR3 sequence reads: CASSPPEGVSWGNTIYF. As DNA, the CDR3 is TGTGCCAGCAGTCCACCGGAGGGGGTTTCTTGGGGAAACACCATATATTTT.

The V call is TRBV7-8, the J call TRBJ2-1; D not resolved. The CDR3 sequence is 13 residues long. Deletions cut 1 base from V and 4 bases from J, with 5 bases between. CDR1 is SGHVS, CDR2 FQNEAQ, per germline. The CDR3 reads CASSLGSYNEQFF. The CDR3, as DNA: TGTGCCAGCAGCTTAGGCAGTTACAATGAGCAGTTCTTC.

This clone was found once. The chain employs TRBV9 and TRBJ2-2; D uncertain. Trimming removed 0 bases at V and 0 bases at J, with 6 bases between. Germline V CDR1 and CDR2: SGDLS, YYNGEE. The CDR3 has 15 amino acids. The CDR3 here is CASSVDSPNTGELFF. The CDR3 coding sequence is TGTGCCAGCAGCGTAGACAGCCCGAACACCGGGGAGCTGTTTTTT.

This chain connects TRBV6-5 to TRBJ1-4; no definite D call. V was pared by 4 bases and J by 5 bases, with 11 bases between. Per the germline V gene, CDR1 is MNHEY and CDR2 is SVGAGI. The CDR3 is 14 residues long. The CDR3 region has the DNA TGTGCCAGCAGTTCGGCCGGCCTGAATGAAAAACTGTTTTTT. Residues: CASSSAGLNEKLFF.

J is TRBJ2-7 and V is TRBV14, with 11 bases aligning to TRBD1. V was pared by 1 base and J by 2 bases, with 4 bases of the junction left unmatched. CDR1 and CDR2 (germline): SGHDN, FVKESK. The CDR3 covers 16 residues. CDR3 protein: CASSQASGQGAYEQYV. CDR3 DNA sequence: TGTGCCAGCAGCCAAGCCTCGGGACAGGGGGCCTACGAGCAGTACGTC.

The chain joins TRBV7-9 to TRBJ1-2; TRBD1 is a possible D gene (6 bases). The CDR3 extends over 12 amino acids. V was clipped by 7 bases and J by 5 bases, with 11 bases between them. Germline values: CDR1 SEHNR, CDR2 FQNEAQ (reference sequence). The CDR3 bases are TGTGCCAGCACACTCCAGGGGTATGGCTACACCTTC. This translates into CASTLQGYGYTF.

This sequence joins TRBV7-9 and TRBJ2-6; 8 bases align to TRBD1. The CDR3 has 18 amino acids. Germline V lookup: CDR1 SEHNR, CDR2 FQNEAQ (reference sequence). V trimming: 5 bases; J trimming: 0 bases; junction bases outside the gene matches: 9. This chain's CDR3 is CASSPPSGTGSGANVLTF. DNA of the CDR3: TGTGCCAGCAGCCCCCCTTCCGGGACAGGCTCTGGGGCCAACGTCCTGACTTTC.

The chain has TRBV21-1 and TRBJ1-2; no check of the table's D call, TRBD1, against the DNA was made. TRBV21-1 corresponds to a pseudogene. The length of the CDR3 is 20 residues. As DNA, the CDR3 is TGTGCCAGCAGCAAAGCCGGGCGGGACAGGGAATGGCTTATTAGCTATGGCTACACCTTC. Amino acids: CASSKAGRDREWLISYGYTF.

This chain uses TRBV13 with TRBJ2-2; D may match TRBD1 or TRBD2 (5 bases each). Germline V lookup: CDR1 PRHDT, CDR2 FYEKMQ (reference sequence). This CDR3 has 14 residues. Trimming took 5 bases from V and 4 from J, leaving 11 bases between them. The CDR3 DNA follows: TGTGCCAGCAGCGAGGGGTCCCGCACCGGGGAGCTGTTTTTT. Residues: CASSEGSRTGELFF. Based on the CDR3 plus reference TRBV13 and TRBJ2-2, the full variable domain is AAGVIQSPRHLIKEKRETATLKCYPIPRHDTVYWYQQGPGQDPQFLISFYEKMQSDKGSIPDRFSAQQFSDYHSELNMSSLELGDSALYFCASSEGSRTGELFFGEGSRLTVL.

The chain couples TRBV29-1 to TRBJ1-2; TRBD1 aligns across 9 bases. From germline, CDR1 is SQVTM and CDR2 ANQGSEA. This CDR3 comprises 14 residues. J gave up 4 bases and V 6 bases, and 9 bases lay outside the gene matches. CDR3: CSVRWTGEPYGYTF. CDR3 nucleotide sequence: TGCAGCGTACGATGGACAGGGGAGCCCTATGGCTACACCTTC.

CDR3 sequence reads: CASSLRGPNRREQYV. Written as DNA, the CDR3 is TGTGCCAGCAGCTTGAGGGGACCAAACCGGAGGGAGCAGTACGTC. This chain connects TRBV5-8 to TRBJ2-7; either TRBD1 or TRBD2 may supply D (5 bases each). The length of the CDR3 is 15 residues. The V end lost 1 base, the J end lost 7 bases, and 18 bases lay between the germline ends. From germline, CDR1 is SGHTS and CDR2 YDEGEE.

CDR3 sequence: CASSEMDYGSEQFF. The CDR3, as DNA: TGTGCCAGCAGTGAAATGGATTACGGCAGTGAGCAGTTCTTC. This rearrangement joins TRBV2 to TRBJ2-1; no reliable D call. The germline V gene has CDR1 SNHLY and CDR2 FYNNEI. Trimming pared 2 bases from V and 9 bases from J, leaving 14 bases between. This CDR3 has 14 amino acids. Combining the CDR3 with reference TRBV2 and TRBJ2-1 gives the whole variable domain EPEVTQTPSHQVTQMGQEVILRCVPISNHLYFYWYRQILGQKVEFLVSFYNNEISEKSEIFDDQFSVERPDGSNFTLKIRSTKLEDSAMYFCASSEMDYGSEQFFGPGTRLTVL.

The rearrangement links TRBV5-1 to TRBJ2-3; D possibly corresponds to TRBD1 (5 bases). The V gene's germline CDR1 is SGHRS and CDR2 YFSETQ. The CDR3 sequence is 14 residues long. V shed 3 bases and J shed 2 bases, with 10 bases lying between them. The CDR3 sequence is CASSSRVNTDTQYF. The CDR3 nucleotides are TGCGCCAGCAGCTCCAGGGTGAACACAGATACGCAGTATTTT.

This chain joins TRBV6-5 and TRBJ2-1, with TRBD2 as a possible D gene (6 bases). The V end lost 2 bases, the J end lost 6 bases, and 8 bases lay between the germline ends. The CDR3 is made up of 13 amino acids. CDR1 and CDR2 (germline): MNHEY, SVGAGI. The CDR3 reads CASSYPEGNEQFF. The CDR3 nucleotides read TGTGCCAGCAGTTACCCGGAGGGCAATGAGCAGTTCTTC.

CDR3 sequence (DNA): TGCAGCGTTGAAAGTCCGGGACAGGGGTACGAGCAGTACTTC. As protein: CSVESPGQGYEQYF. The genes are TRBV29-1 and TRBJ2-7; 10 nucleotides align to TRBD1. Germline CDR1 SQVTM, CDR2 ANQGSEA. With 2 bases clipped from V and 4 bases from J, the junction kept 5 bases outside the gene matches. The CDR3 sequence is 14 residues long.

CDR3 nucleotide sequence: TGTGCCAGCAGCGGCGGGGGTCGGAATGAGCAGTTCTTC. Its protein is CASSGGGRNEQFF. The chain combines TRBV9 with TRBJ2-1, with 7 bases fitting TRBD2. With V trimmed by 3 bases and J by 7 bases, 4 bases remained unmatched. Germline CDR1 is SGDLS and CDR2 is YYNGEE. The CDR3 spans 13 residues.

The chain has TRBV5-1 and TRBJ2-2; 7 nucleotides match TRBD2. Per the germline V gene, CDR1 is SGHRS and CDR2 is YFSETQ. The CDR3 runs 16 residues. Trimming removed 3 bases from V and 4 bases from J; junction bases left unmatched: 9. DNA for the CDR3: TGCGCCAGCAGCTGGTCCTCAGGCGGGGGCACCGGGGAGCTGTTTTTT. This codes for CASSWSSGGGTGELFF.

The chain employs TRBV2 and TRBJ2-7, with TRBD1 as a possible D gene (6 bases). V was trimmed by 10 bases and J by 0 bases, leaving 10 bases between them. The CDR3 runs 12 residues. In germline, CDR1 is SNHLY, CDR2 FYNNEI. The CDR3 protein is CANRDNSYEQYF. Here the CDR3 DNA reads TGTGCCAACCGGGACAACTCCTACGAGCAGTACTTC. Full variable domain (missing parts from reference TRBV2 and TRBJ2-7): EPEVTQTPSHQVTQMGQEVILRCVPISNHLYFYWYRQILGQKVEFLVSFYNNEISEKSEIFDDQFSVERPDGSNFTLKIRSTKLEDSAMYFCANRDNSYEQYFGPGTRLTVT.

The rearrangement joins TRBV6-5 to TRBJ2-5; D call uncertain. The V gene lost 7 bases and the J gene lost 5 bases, with 17 bases spanning the gap. This CDR3 has 14 amino acids. Germline V gene data show CDR1 as MNHEY and CDR2 as SVGAGI. This chain's CDR3 is CASNPIGPGETQYF. The CDR3 coding sequence is TGTGCCAGCAATCCTATAGGGCCCGGGGAGACCCAGTACTTC.

The genes are TRBV25-1 and TRBJ2-3, with 11 nucleotides matching TRBD2. V was clipped by 2 bases and J by 7 bases; unmatched bases: 8. Germline CDR1 MGHDK, CDR2 SYGVNS. This CDR3 is built from 16 residues. CDR3 region: CASSEHGSGGVNTQYF. For the CDR3, the DNA is TGTGCCAGCAGTGAACATGGTAGCGGGGGGGTGAATACGCAGTATTTT.

The V call is TRBV5-1, the J call TRBJ2-7; TRBD2 matches 7 bases. The CDR3 has 13 amino acids. Germline V gives CDR1 SGHRS, CDR2 YFSETQ. With V trimmed by 5 bases and J by 12 bases, 14 bases remained unmatched. The CDR3 reads CASSNGRSGRWYV. DNA of the CDR3: TGCGCCAGCAGTAACGGGAGGTCCGGGAGATGGTACGTC.

The J gene is TRBJ2-5, the V gene TRBV10-1; D unresolved. CDR1 and CDR2 (germline): WNHNN, SYGVQD (reference sequence). V gave up 3 bases and J gave up 5 bases, with 10 bases separating them. This CDR3 has 13 amino acids. CDR3 loop: CASSDPGRETQYF. The CDR3 bases are TGCGCCAGCAGTGACCCAGGCCGGGAGACCCAGTACTTC.